This T cell receptor beta chain was sequenced during a study of memory CD8 T cells in hepatitis C reinfection (dated by TCRdb to 2017 to 2019). Turning to the overall study: A few donors spontaneously resolved two consecutive HCV infections, while two donors cleared a primary infection but became chronically infected after reinfection. A case counted as HCV reinfection when an HCV RNA test came back positive after two negative tests taken at least 60 days apart. Peak reinfection samples were obtained 3 to 8 weeks after detection of reinfection. The TCR beta repertoire of virus-specific CD8 T cells was tracked longitudinally in a few donors across an HCV reinfection episode. Between the late 2000s and the early 2010s, 5 or 6 reinfection cases with stored pre-reinfection samples were identified. In the reinfection study, participants who had resolved a prior HCV infection were followed every 3 months. Previously published longitudinal data on tetramer+ CD8 T cell frequency were used to select the peak reinfection time point. The paper as a whole reports these results and caveats: Because only a handful of donors were included, definitive conclusions about public clonotypes linked to secondary clearance could not be reached by the study.

Library method: the immunoSEQ multiplex PCR assay. Genomic DNA was pulled from the sorted cells, and the automated high-throughput method of Adaptive Biotechnologies was used to sequence the TCR beta V, D and J regions. A two-step, bias-controlled multiplex PCR was used to amplify the CDR3 regions. An Illumina instrument was used to sequence the amplified TCR beta libraries. In the original analysis: Demultiplexed reads were processed to reduce amplification and sequencing bias, and the IMGT database was used to assign CDR3 sequences to gene families. ImmunoSEQ software version 2.0 was used to analyze repertoire data. Out-of-frame sequences and sequences with stop codons in the CDR3 were removed from clonotype lists. Clonotypes below 0.01% frequency were excluded because they corresponded to less than one cell. Richness was computed as observed richness divided by input cell number, and evenness as Shannon entropy divided by log observed richness. Simpson diversity and Morisita-Horn overlap indices were used to quantify repertoire diversity and similarity between time points. Each clonotype was placed into one of four groups: dominant (>1%), sub-dominant (0.5-0.99%), low abundance (0.1-0.49%) or lowest abundance (<0.1%). For the germline index, total nucleotide additions were subtracted from total CDR3 length, and that difference was then divided by total CDR3 length. Entries here come from immuneACCESS through TCRdb and include only in-frame sequences with V and J called. Some clones fail to appear in such tables; in the studies checked, an unresolved V gene covers under half of the shortfall, and the cause of the remainder is unknown. The DNA was the basis for D and trimming; V, J and clone size are from that table. This sample has around 47,000 clones in its table, and roughly 90% of those were observed once. The ten largest clones add up to approximately 1.2% of the sample.

About this clone itself: There is no known antigen for this receptor. No base quality information exists; no much larger clone differs at one position.

V ends up 2 bases short and J 2 bases short, with an unmatched junction base count of 8. The germline V gene encodes CDR1 PRHDT and CDR2 FYEKMQ (reference sequence). Its CDR3 holds 16 amino acids, cysteine through phenylalanine. The retained sequence is limited to the CDR3, 48 bases, with the frame set at the first base. Read against the paper, the sample's time point label means: peak reinfection, 3 to 8 weeks after reinfection detection. Sorted cells were sequenced directly ex vivo, without in vitro expansion prior to TCR sequencing. The donors were people who inject drugs and were enrolled in Canada's Montreal Acute Hepatitis C Cohort Study (HEPCO). Total naive CD8 T cells, sorted as viable CD3+ CD8+ CD45RO-, came from a couple of donors at all three reinfection time points as controls. Before sorting, cryopreserved peripheral blood mononuclear cells were thawed and used as the source for purifying CD8 T cells. The MACS CD8+ T cell Isolation Kit was used to enrich CD8 T cells by negative selection. Cells were sorted on a BD FACSAria II sorter running FACSDiva software, and FlowJo was used to analyze the data.

This sequence originates from a man between 18 and 35 years old with hepatitis C virus infection. Rearrangement joined TRBV13 to TRBJ2-5; TRBD2 matches 7 bases in the middle. Sequencing was carried out using naive CD8+ T cells sorted from blood. The sample's cell subset or site label, decoded: total naive CD8+CD45RO- T cells. The CDR3 corresponds to CASSLRGGGKQETQYF. The base sequence is TGTGCCAGCAGCTTACGGGGCGGGGGAAAGCAAGAGACCCAGTACTTC.